The clone carrying this TCR beta chain showed up just once. Per germline, CDR1 MNHEY and CDR2 SMNVEV (reference sequence). The junction had 10 bases not matched to a gene; V was cut back by 6 bases and J by 9 bases. The CDR3 runs 15 residues. These data belong to a study of blood T cell repertoires in COVID-19. TCRdb keeps only in-frame clones here, not all; method: immunoSEQ multiplex PCR. The sample carries about 200,000 clones, roughly nine tenths recorded once. Sequences were obtained from peripheral blood. The chain recombines TRBV27 with TRBJ1-6; 8 nucleotides line up with TRBD1. This receptor was obtained from a woman in her 70s with acute or convalescent COVID-19. The CDR3 spells CASRRQGYSSSPLHF. The CDR3 DNA reads TGTGCCAGCAGGCGACAGGGGTACTCGTCTTCACCCCTCCACTTT.